This T cell receptor beta chain derives from a study of T cells in Graves' hyperthyroidism and ophthalmopathy. Broader study findings: Ophthalmopathy and stable hyperthyroidism were told apart by a 13 V-J model. Blood also contained most expanded thyroid clonotypes above 0.001.

Amplified TCR beta CDR3 regions came from RNA transcripts. During a first-round RT-PCR of the TCR CDR3, the HTBI primer set was used. A single record per CDR3 protein comes from TCRdb applying MiXCR to the multiplex PCR reads. Here the sample spans around 300,000 distinct CDR3 sequences, 14% being singletons. Stable disease denoted Graves' hyperthyroidism without ophthalmopathy progression within 18 months. Fresh peripheral blood, 7.5 to 10 ml, was the source of the PBMCs. This CDR3 region has 15 residues. From germline, CDR1 is MNHEY and CDR2 SVGAGI. Trimming took off 2 bases at V and 0 bases at J, with 9 bases between the two ends. With respect to this clonotype: What it binds is unknown.

The sequenced sample consisted of blood. The sequence came from a woman in her twenties or thirties with Graves' hyperthyroidism. The V gene is TRBV6-5, the J gene TRBJ2-3; no definite D call. The CDR3 DNA is TGTGCCAGCAGTTACACGGGCCTTAGCACAGATACGCAGTATTTT. Protein: CASSYTGLSTDTQYF.